The rows below give T cell receptor beta chains drawn from one sample of a study of cytomegalovirus exposure and HLA in healthy donors. Generated by immunoSEQ multiplex PCR, the TCRdb table keeps only in-frame clones and is missing some. In the table there are more than 150,000 clones, about four fifths of which are singletons. What was sequenced was PBMCs. The receptors originated from a woman aged 45-59 years in good health and CMV-seropositive. Both conserved end residues are part of each CDR3. A D gene is named only where the DNA matches it firmly. Size values are once, few and many counts, or a class for expanded clones, and some rows have none.

v_call,d_call,clone_size,j_call,cdr3_aa,cdr3_nt
TRBV7-8,TRBD2,NA,TRBJ2-7,CASGAGGRDEQYF,TGTGCCAGCGGTGCGGGGGGTAGGGACGAGCAGTACTTC
TRBV5-1,TRBD2,NA,TRBJ2-3,CASSAGLAGGTDTQYF,TGCGCCAGCAGCGCAGGGCTAGCGGGGGGCACAGATACGCAGTATTTT
TRBV12-5,TRBD1,NA,TRBJ2-7,CASGRDSYEQYF,TGTGCTAGTGGACGGGACAGCTACGAGCAGTACTTC
TRBV6-6,TRBD2,NA,TRBJ2-2,CASSPGLRTGELFF,TGTGCCAGCAGCCCGGGACTACGGACCGGGGAGCTGTTTTTT
TRBV5-6,TRBD2,NA,TRBJ2-1,CASSLVLAGGRNEQFF,TGTGCCAGCAGCTTGGTACTAGCGGGGGGTCGGAATGAGCAGTTCTTC
TRBV11-2,TRBD2,NA,TRBJ2-1,CASSLDRAGGGNEQFF,TGTGCCAGCAGCTTAGATAGGGCGGGGGGAGGTAATGAGCAGTTCTTC
TRBV30,NA,few,TRBJ2-5,CAWAPGDQETQYF,TGTGCCTGGGCGCCGGGGGACCAAGAGACCCAGTACTTC
TRBV5-4,TRBD1,NA,TRBJ2-7,CASSFGQGGEQYF,TGTGCCAGCAGCTTCGGACAGGGTGGCGAGCAGTACTTC
TRBV28,NA,NA,TRBJ2-7,CATEADLTYEQYF,TGTGCCACCGAGGCGGATTTAACTTACGAGCAGTACTTC
TRBV5-1,TRBD1,NA,TRBJ1-5,CASSLGGQGSNQPQHF,TGCGCCAGCAGCTTGGGGGGACAGGGTAGCAATCAGCCCCAGCATTTT
TRBV4-3,TRBD2,once,TRBJ2-3,CASSQALAEVTDTQYF,TGCGCCAGCAGCCAAGCTCTAGCGGAAGTCACAGATACGCAGTATTTT
TRBV6-1,TRBD1,few,TRBJ2-5,CASSEGGQGWETQYF,TGTGCCAGCAGTGAAGGAGGACAGGGCTGGGAGACCCAGTACTTC
TRBV10-3,NA,NA,TRBJ1-1,CAIKGTGGGTEAFF,TGTGCCATCAAGGGGACGGGTGGAGGGACTGAAGCTTTCTTT
TRBV28,NA,NA,TRBJ2-7,CASSSRVAGRGGAYEQYF,TGTGCCAGCAGTTCAAGGGTAGCTGGCAGGGGTGGTGCCTACGAGCAGTACTTC
TRBV6-1,NA,NA,TRBJ2-4,CASSENTKNIQYF,TGTGCCAGCAGTGAGAACACCAAAAACATTCAGTACTTC
TRBV19,TRBD1,once,TRBJ2-1,CASSRGQTTYNEQFF,TGTGCCAGTAGTAGGGGACAGACAACCTACAATGAGCAGTTCTTC
TRBV4-2,NA,few,TRBJ2-7,CASSQPDNTYEQYF,TGTGCCAGCAGCCAACCGGACAACACCTACGAGCAGTACTTC
TRBV27,TRBD2,NA,TRBJ2-1,CASSSRYSGGRDEQFF,TGTGCCAGCAGTTCCCGCTATAGCGGGGGCCGGGATGAGCAGTTCTTC
TRBV11-3,NA,NA,TRBJ2-5,CASSLHREETQYF,TGTGCCAGCAGCTTACACAGGGAAGAGACCCAGTACTTC
TRBV7-6,NA,NA,TRBJ2-1,CASSLRTLNEQFF,TGTGCCAGCAGCTTAAGGACTCTTAATGAGCAGTTCTTC
TRBV6-5,NA,NA,TRBJ1-2,CASSQGNYGYTF,TGTGCCAGCAGTCAGGGGAACTATGGCTACACCTTC
TRBV5-1,TRBD1,NA,TRBJ1-5,CASSLEGASNQPQHF,TGCGCCAGCAGCTTGGAGGGGGCTAGCAATCAGCCCCAGCATTTT
TRBV19,NA,NA,TRBJ1-2,CASTRGEQYRGYTF,TGTGCCAGTACCCGGGGGGAGCAGTATCGCGGCTACACCTTC
TRBV5-4,NA,once,TRBJ1-5,CASSAGDGRYSNQPQHF,TGTGCCAGCAGCGCAGGGGACGGGCGATATAGCAATCAGCCCCAGCATTTT
TRBV19,TRBD2,NA,TRBJ2-1,CASSNDRGGLAGVEGEQFF,TGTGCCAGTAGTAATGACAGGGGGGGACTAGCGGGGGTAGAGGGTGAGCAGTTCTTC
TRBV7-9,NA,NA,TRBJ1-3,CASSLDTGLDGNTIYF,TGTGCCAGCAGCTTAGATACGGGACTAGATGGAAACACCATATATTTT
TRBV9,TRBD2,NA,TRBJ2-3,CASSVATSERNTAGGRTDTQYF,TGTGCCAGCAGCGTAGCGACCTCTGAGCGGAACACAGCGGGGGGCCGCACAGATACGCAGTATTTT
TRBV15,NA,NA,TRBJ1-4,CATSSRGGTNEKLFF,TGTGCCACCAGCAGCCGGGGGGGAACTAATGAAAAACTGTTTTTT
TRBV5-8,NA,NA,TRBJ2-5,CASSPWGGSKTRYF,TGTGCCAGCAGCCCCTGGGGGGGCTCGAAGACCCGGTACTTC
TRBV7-3,TRBD1,NA,TRBJ1-6,CASSITGTGNSPLHF,TGTGCCAGCAGCATCACCGGGACAGGGAATTCACCCCTCCACTTT
TRBV5-5,TRBD1,few,TRBJ1-2,CASSATGPNYGYTF,TGTGCCAGCAGCGCGACAGGGCCTAACTATGGCTACACCTTC
TRBV28,NA,NA,TRBJ2-1,CATVGYSYNEQFF,TGTGCCACTGTCGGGTACTCCTACAATGAGCAGTTCTTC
TRBV5-6,NA,NA,TRBJ1-4,CASSSAPGDEKLFF,TGTGCCAGCAGCTCTGCTCCAGGGGATGAAAAACTGTTTTTT
TRBV4-1,TRBD2,NA,TRBJ2-1,CASSRRTGTSENEQFF,TGTGCCAGCAGCCGCCGGACCGGGACTAGCGAAAATGAGCAGTTCTTC
TRBV5-6,NA,few,TRBJ1-2,CASSFGDYGYTF,TGTGCCAGCAGCTTCGGAGACTATGGCTACACCTTC
TRBV5-1,NA,NA,TRBJ1-4,CASSFPGNEKLFF,TGCGCCAGCAGCTTTCCGGGGAATGAAAAACTGTTTTTT
TRBV7-8,NA,NA,TRBJ1-2,CASSHSAGKGYGYTF,TGTGCCAGCAGCCATTCCGCAGGGAAGGGCTATGGCTACACCTTC
TRBV9,TRBD1,NA,TRBJ2-7,CASSVGQGPSYEQYF,TGTGCCAGCAGCGTAGGACAGGGACCCTCCTACGAGCAGTACTTC
TRBV27,NA,once,TRBJ1-5,CASSFNRVGNQPQHF,TGTGCCAGCAGTTTCAACAGGGTGGGGAATCAGCCCCAGCATTTT
TRBV19,TRBD2,NA,TRBJ2-1,CASSRGTSGGYYNEQFF,TGTGCCAGTAGCCGAGGGACTAGCGGAGGCTACTACAATGAGCAGTTCTTC
TRBV11-2,NA,NA,TRBJ1-1,CASSLWGTPTEAFF,TGTGCCAGCAGCTTATGGGGGACACCCACTGAAGCTTTCTTT
TRBV30,TRBD2,NA,TRBJ2-1,CAFMPGLAGGGGEQFF,TGTGCCTTCATGCCGGGACTAGCGGGGGGCGGCGGTGAGCAGTTCTTC
TRBV2,TRBD1,NA,TRBJ1-2,CASSEGTGGMTYGYTF,TGTGCCAGCAGTGAAGGGACAGGGGGCATGACCTATGGCTACACCTTC
TRBV7-3,NA,NA,TRBJ2-3,CASSLTGGPSTDTQYF,TGTGCCAGCAGCTTAACAGGCGGGCCTAGCACAGATACGCAGTATTTT
TRBV30,NA,NA,TRBJ1-2,CAWRDSGVYGYTF,TGTGCCTGGAGGGACAGCGGAGTCTATGGCTACACCTTC
TRBV21-1,NA,NA,TRBJ2-2,CASSKDVQGGRTGELFF,TGTGCCAGCAGCAAAGACGTTCAGGGGGGAAGGACCGGGGAGCTGTTTTTT
TRBV28,NA,NA,TRBJ2-4,CASSLSWGAKNIQYF,TGTGCCAGCAGTTTATCCTGGGGCGCCAAAAACATTCAGTACTTC
TRBV2,TRBD2,NA,TRBJ2-5,CASSGPLTSGVETQYF,TGTGCCAGCAGCGGCCCTTTGACTAGCGGGGTAGAGACCCAGTACTTC
TRBV4-1,TRBD1,NA,TRBJ2-7,CASSQGGTAEQYF,TGCGCCAGCAGCCAGGGTGGGACAGCCGAGCAGTACTTC
TRBV10-3,NA,NA,TRBJ1-1,CASHGDTENTEAFF,TGTGCCAGCCATGGGGACACAGAGAACACTGAAGCTTTCTTT
TRBV6-5,NA,NA,TRBJ2-1,CASSNDWSGEQFF,TGTGCCAGCAGTAATGACTGGAGCGGTGAGCAGTTCTTC
TRBV7-7,NA,once,TRBJ2-1,CASSLGQRSDEQFF,TGTGCTAGCAGCTTAGGACAGAGGAGCGATGAGCAGTTCTTC
TRBV5-1,NA,NA,TRBJ2-1,CASSTQPQSREQFF,TGCGCCAGCAGCACGCAACCTCAAAGCAGGGAGCAGTTCTTC